This T cell receptor beta chain was captured by sequencing in a study of tissue T cells after allogeneic stem cell transplantation. Time point given: mouse harvest day 14 after allogeneic transplant. Mouse grafts combined 10^7 T-cell-depleted bone marrow cells with 10^6 splenic CD5+ T cells. Germline loops: CDR1 GKSSPN, CDR2 SITVG. This CDR3 has 17 amino acids. The V gene end was trimmed by 3 bases and the J gene end by 2 bases; junction bases not matched to a gene: 10. TCRdb's table, derived via immunoSEQ multiplex PCR, lists solely in-frame clones and lacks some. The sample lists thousands of clones; 45% were seen once. This clone showed up just a few times. The genes and germline here are from mouse. The CDR3 goes on 1 residue after the read ends, and that part is filled in from the germline J gene.

The gene calls are TRBV31 and TRBJ2-3; TRBD1 matches 11 bases. This receptor was identified in a female BALB/c mouse given C57BL/6 T cells with graft-versus-host disease after an allogeneic hematopoietic cell transplant. What was sequenced was gut tissue. CDR3 sequence: CAWSPWDRGNFAETLYF. The sequenced part of the CDR3 DNA is TGTGCCTGGAGCCCCTGGGACAGGGGGAATTTTGCAGAAACGCTGTAT.